Listed below are T cell receptor beta chains from one sample, sequenced in a study of T cells in Graves' hyperthyroidism and ophthalmopathy. TCRdb fed the multiplex PCR reads into MiXCR, producing one record per CDR3 protein. The sample holds about 840,000 distinct CDR3 sequences; around 38% are singletons and the top ten take 8.9%. Sequenced material: blood. Receptor source: a man aged 18 to 30 with Graves' hyperthyroidism. Both conserved end residues are trimmed from each CDR3. The D gene is left open where the match is weak.

V gene,D gene,J gene,CDR3 protein
TRBV6-1,.,TRBJ2-7,ASSELVTAYEQY
TRBV12-3/TRBV12-4,.,TRBJ1-5,ASSPGEGNQPQH
TRBV4-1,TRBD1,TRBJ2-7,ASSHFGTGTYEQY
TRBV7-9,.,TRBJ1-2,ASSPGATNGYT
TRBV7-6,TRBD1,TRBJ2-2,ASSWQGVTGELF
TRBV10-3,TRBD2,TRBJ2-7,AINSGGEVEQY
TRBV5-1,.,TRBJ2-2,ASSGPASGELF
TRBV10-3,.,TRBJ1-1,AISEGRRNTEAF
TRBV6-5,TRBD1,TRBJ2-7,ASSYEDRGSEQY
TRBV5-1,.,TRBJ2-5,ASSPSSTALQETQY
TRBV12-5,.,TRBJ1-1,ASGPSLGYTEAF
TRBV2,.,TRBJ2-5,ASGWDPSGQETQY
TRBV12-5,.,TRBJ1-1,ASATDSVNTEAF
TRBV7-8,.,TRBJ1-2,ASSLEQDLGYT
TRBV9,.,TRBJ1-5,ASSGQGTDQPQH
TRBV19,TRBD1,TRBJ1-2,ASSIGGQAPNYGYT
TRBV7-9,.,TRBJ1-1,ASSLSFGRAF
TRBV20-1,.,TRBJ1-5,SARADRNQPQH
TRBV19,.,TRBJ1-1,ASSPTAPSYTEAF
TRBV2,.,TRBJ1-4,ASSPAGAVEKLF
TRBV19,.,TRBJ2-7,ASSWGTGEQY
TRBV9,TRBD1,TRBJ1-1,ASNPTGAGTEAF
TRBV9,.,TRBJ1-2,ASSVDPGGADYGYT
TRBV20-1,.,TRBJ2-5,SAHAGVGQETQY
TRBV6-2/TRBV6-3,.,TRBJ1-2,ASSDGVPPFGGYT
TRBV6-2/TRBV6-3,.,TRBJ1-4,ASSYAGSGNEKLF
TRBV7-9,TRBD1,TRBJ2-6,ASSHPGQGGSGANVLT
TRBV12-3/TRBV12-4,.,TRBJ1-5,ASSLGPSNQPQH
TRBV6-1,.,TRBJ2-5,ASSPQGRGVQETQY